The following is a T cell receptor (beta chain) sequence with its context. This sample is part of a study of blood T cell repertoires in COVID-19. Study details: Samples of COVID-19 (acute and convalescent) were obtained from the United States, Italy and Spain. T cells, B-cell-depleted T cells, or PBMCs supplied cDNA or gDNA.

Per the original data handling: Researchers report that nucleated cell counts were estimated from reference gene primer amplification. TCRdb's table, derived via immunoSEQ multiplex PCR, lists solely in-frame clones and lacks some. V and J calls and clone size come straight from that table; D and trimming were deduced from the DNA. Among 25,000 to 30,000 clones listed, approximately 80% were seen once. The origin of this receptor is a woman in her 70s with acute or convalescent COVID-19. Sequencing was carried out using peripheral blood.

DNA of the CDR3: TGCGCCAGCAGCTTGGGACTGACCTACGAGCAGTACTTC. Amino acids: CASSLGLTYEQYF. V and J are TRBV5-1 and TRBJ2-7; D uncertain. Trimming took off 0 bases at V and 2 bases at J, with 6 bases between the two ends. Germline CDR1 reads SGHRS; CDR2 reads YFSETQ. The CDR3 has 13 residues.